This T cell receptor (beta chain) is drawn from a study of cytomegalovirus exposure and HLA in healthy donors. Findings and limits, study-wide: Presence/absence analyses took donor sequencing depth as roughly uniform. In a later analysis, at a false discovery rate of 0.05, over 15,000 TCR beta sequences were associated with HLA alleles.

Nominal health characterized the donors when sampled, though unrecorded immune exposures were likely. This CDR3 contains 17 residues. V was cut by 0 bases and J by 9 bases, with 21 bases left in between. Germline CDR1 MGHRA, CDR2 YSYEKL. Researchers ran the PCR with 60 Vbeta and 13 Jbeta primers. Method: immunoSEQ multiplex PCR; TCRdb's copy keeps in-frame clones and lacks some. The sample lists some 180,000 clones; around 84% were seen once. As for this clone: The antigen remains unidentified.

This TCR was recovered from a man between 35 and 55 years old in good health and CMV-seropositive. The sequenced material came from PBMCs. The chain recombines TRBV4-1 with TRBJ2-1, with D perhaps TRBD2 (5 bases). Written as DNA, the CDR3 is TGCGCCAGCAGCCAAGATTGGAGGCTAGCCATCGGAGTTGAGCAGTTCTTC. As protein: CASSQDWRLAIGVEQFF.